Shown below are 2 T cell receptor beta chains from a single sample sequenced in a study of T cell changes during pregnancy in multiple sclerosis. Here immunoSEQ multiplex PCR was the method, and the copy in TCRdb shows in-frame clones only, minus some. The sample records about 34,000 clones, 90% being singletons. Sequencing was performed on CD8+ T cells from peripheral blood mononuclear cells, taken in the second trimester of pregnancy. The receptors stem from a female donor with multiple sclerosis, enrolled in a pregnancy study.

V is TRBV29-1 and J is TRBJ2-2; no clear D. The CDR3 is 11 residues long. The germline CDR1 and CDR2 sequences are SQVTM and ANQGSEA. Trimming stripped 5 bases from V and 5 bases from J, with 6 bases between. The CDR3 here is CSVYRTGELFF. The CDR3 bases are TGCAGCGTTTATAGAACCGGGGAGCTGTTTTTT.

The chain is built from TRBV28 and TRBJ1-2; the D is unclear. There are 15 residues in the CDR3. V lost 5 bases to trimming and J lost 3 bases, with 16 bases between them. CDR1 and CDR2 from the germline V gene are MDHEN and SYDVKM. CDR3 protein: CASSTDGGLDYGYTF. The DNA for the CDR3 is TGTGCCAGCAGTACCGACGGCGGACTAGACTATGGCTACACCTTC.